These 8 T cell receptor beta chains were all obtained from the same sample, sequenced in a study of blood T cells in healthy people across ages. Sample-barcoded 5' priming and a J-beta primer mix drove a second PCR of 7 to 11 cycles. TCRdb analysed the 5' RACE reads with MiXCR anew, one entry per CDR3 protein. The repertoire holds around 620,000 distinct CDR3 sequences, with approximately 25% as singletons. The sample taken for sequencing was blood. These receptors all stem from a woman aged 70 to 79 in good health.

J is TRBJ2-6 and V is TRBV20-1, with no clear D. V lost 3 bases and J 4 bases, leaving 10 bases between the germline ends. Germline V CDR1 and CDR2: DFQATT, SNEGSKA (reference sequence). This CDR3 is 14 amino acids long. The CDR3 loop is CSARNLLGANVLTF. DNA of the CDR3: TGCAGTGCTAGGAATTTGTTAGGGGCCAACGTCCTGACTTTC.

This clonotype was picked up a small number of times. The genes are TRBV29-1 and TRBJ2-5; D is tentatively TRBD1 or TRBD2 (5 bases each). Germline V gene data show CDR1 as SQVTM and CDR2 as ANQGSEA. The ends were cut back, 7 bases at V and 4 bases at J, with 13 bases in the middle. The length of the CDR3 is 12 residues. The CDR3 nucleotides are TGCAGCGGTACAGGAGGCCCAGAGACCCAGTACTTC. Amino acids: CSGTGGPETQYF. Full variable domain (missing parts from reference TRBV29-1 and TRBJ2-5): SAVISQKPSRDICQRGTSLTIQCQVDSQVTMMFWYRQQPGQSLTLIATANQGSEATYESGFVIDKFPISRPNLTFSTLTVSNMSPEDSSIYLCSGTGGPETQYFGPGTRLLVL.

In regard to this clonotype: A read error may account for a junction end that differs from germline. The J gene is TRBJ2-6, the V gene TRBV7-8; D tentatively reads TRBD1 or TRBD2 (6 bases each). This CDR3 spans 17 amino acids. Per germline, CDR1 SGHVS and CDR2 FQNEAQ. This CDR3 is CASSWGGRGSGANVLTF. The CDR3 DNA reads as TGTGCCAGCAGCTGGGGAGGCAGGGGATCTGGGGCCAACGTCCTGACTTTT.

The J gene is TRBJ2-5, the V gene TRBV18; 8 bases align to TRBD2. CDR3 length: 15 amino acids. The trim removed 8 bases at V and 3 bases at J, leaving 11 bases unmatched. The germline CDR1 and CDR2 sequences are KGHSH and LQKENI. CDR3: CASAALSGGEETQYF. The CDR3 coding sequence is TGTGCCAGCGCAGCACTGAGCGGGGGCGAAGAGACCCAGTACTTC.

V usage is TRBV5-1 and J usage is TRBJ2-2; 11 positions match TRBD1. V shed 2 bases and J 5 bases; nucleotides not matched to a gene: 8. CDR1 and CDR2 (germline): SGHRS, YFSETQ. The CDR3 is made up of 17 amino acids. Here the CDR3 reads CASSFTTRDRGTGELFF. DNA of the CDR3: TGCGCCAGCAGCTTCACGACCCGGGACAGGGGGACCGGGGAGCTGTTTTTT.

The chain couples TRBV19 to TRBJ2-5, with a weak D call TRBD1 (7 bases). The J call may be incorrect, as the DNA end agrees better with TRBJ2-1. This CDR3 contains 14 residues. Germline CDR1 LNHDA, CDR2 SQIVND (reference sequence). The CDR3, as DNA: TGTGCCAGTAACCCGACAGGGAGGTTGAATGAGCAGTTCTTC. Its translation: CASNPTGRLNEQFF.

This clonotype occurred a few times. This sequence joins TRBV10-3 and TRBJ2-1; no firm D call. The CDR3 is made up of 16 amino acids. Deletions cut 0 bases from V and 2 bases from J, with 11 bases between. Germline-derived CDR1 and CDR2 are ENHRY and SYGVKD. The CDR3 DNA is TGTGCCATCAGTGAGTCGACCGGCGGAACCTACAATGAGCAGTTCTTC. Amino acids: CAISESTGGTYNEQFF.

Relative to its sample, this clonotype is medium-sized. The chain couples TRBV9 to TRBJ2-5, with 7 bases aligning to TRBD1. Germline lookup yields CDR1 SGDLS and CDR2 YYNGEE. The CDR3 runs 15 residues. The V segment lost 3 bases and the J segment 1 base; nucleotides outside the gene matches: 6. The CDR3 DNA reads as TGTGCCAGCAGCGACGGACAGGCTCTCCAAGAGACCCAGTACTTC. It encodes CASSDGQALQETQYF.